The clone carrying this T cell receptor (beta chain) was observed a few times. Its cognate antigen is unknown. Given a much more abundant clone one base away, this may be a read error. This entry is derived from a study of metastatic and nonmetastatic thyroid tumors. The study's findings and limits: It was reportedly found that TCR beta diversity was significantly higher in malignant thyroid tumors than in benign nodules, a difference seen in both blood and tumor samples.

None of the patients had undergone any treatment ahead of thyroid surgery. TCRdb used MiXCR to call clones anew from the PCR reads. The sample records tens of thousands of clones, approximately 15% being singletons. V was shortened by 4 bases and J by 2 bases, with 6 bases between the two germline ends. The CDR3 sequence is 13 residues long. Germline V gene lookup returns CDR1 MNHNS and CDR2 SASEGT. The sample comprised blood. The chain links TRBV6-1 to TRBJ2-1; D not resolved. This clonotype originated in a male donor with papillary thyroid cancer or a benign thyroid nodule (not recorded which). Some clones in this sample may be carry-over from other donors' samples. The DNA for the CDR3 is TGTGCCAGCAGTGCGGTCACCTACAATGAGCAGTTCTTC. Translated: CASSAVTYNEQFF.